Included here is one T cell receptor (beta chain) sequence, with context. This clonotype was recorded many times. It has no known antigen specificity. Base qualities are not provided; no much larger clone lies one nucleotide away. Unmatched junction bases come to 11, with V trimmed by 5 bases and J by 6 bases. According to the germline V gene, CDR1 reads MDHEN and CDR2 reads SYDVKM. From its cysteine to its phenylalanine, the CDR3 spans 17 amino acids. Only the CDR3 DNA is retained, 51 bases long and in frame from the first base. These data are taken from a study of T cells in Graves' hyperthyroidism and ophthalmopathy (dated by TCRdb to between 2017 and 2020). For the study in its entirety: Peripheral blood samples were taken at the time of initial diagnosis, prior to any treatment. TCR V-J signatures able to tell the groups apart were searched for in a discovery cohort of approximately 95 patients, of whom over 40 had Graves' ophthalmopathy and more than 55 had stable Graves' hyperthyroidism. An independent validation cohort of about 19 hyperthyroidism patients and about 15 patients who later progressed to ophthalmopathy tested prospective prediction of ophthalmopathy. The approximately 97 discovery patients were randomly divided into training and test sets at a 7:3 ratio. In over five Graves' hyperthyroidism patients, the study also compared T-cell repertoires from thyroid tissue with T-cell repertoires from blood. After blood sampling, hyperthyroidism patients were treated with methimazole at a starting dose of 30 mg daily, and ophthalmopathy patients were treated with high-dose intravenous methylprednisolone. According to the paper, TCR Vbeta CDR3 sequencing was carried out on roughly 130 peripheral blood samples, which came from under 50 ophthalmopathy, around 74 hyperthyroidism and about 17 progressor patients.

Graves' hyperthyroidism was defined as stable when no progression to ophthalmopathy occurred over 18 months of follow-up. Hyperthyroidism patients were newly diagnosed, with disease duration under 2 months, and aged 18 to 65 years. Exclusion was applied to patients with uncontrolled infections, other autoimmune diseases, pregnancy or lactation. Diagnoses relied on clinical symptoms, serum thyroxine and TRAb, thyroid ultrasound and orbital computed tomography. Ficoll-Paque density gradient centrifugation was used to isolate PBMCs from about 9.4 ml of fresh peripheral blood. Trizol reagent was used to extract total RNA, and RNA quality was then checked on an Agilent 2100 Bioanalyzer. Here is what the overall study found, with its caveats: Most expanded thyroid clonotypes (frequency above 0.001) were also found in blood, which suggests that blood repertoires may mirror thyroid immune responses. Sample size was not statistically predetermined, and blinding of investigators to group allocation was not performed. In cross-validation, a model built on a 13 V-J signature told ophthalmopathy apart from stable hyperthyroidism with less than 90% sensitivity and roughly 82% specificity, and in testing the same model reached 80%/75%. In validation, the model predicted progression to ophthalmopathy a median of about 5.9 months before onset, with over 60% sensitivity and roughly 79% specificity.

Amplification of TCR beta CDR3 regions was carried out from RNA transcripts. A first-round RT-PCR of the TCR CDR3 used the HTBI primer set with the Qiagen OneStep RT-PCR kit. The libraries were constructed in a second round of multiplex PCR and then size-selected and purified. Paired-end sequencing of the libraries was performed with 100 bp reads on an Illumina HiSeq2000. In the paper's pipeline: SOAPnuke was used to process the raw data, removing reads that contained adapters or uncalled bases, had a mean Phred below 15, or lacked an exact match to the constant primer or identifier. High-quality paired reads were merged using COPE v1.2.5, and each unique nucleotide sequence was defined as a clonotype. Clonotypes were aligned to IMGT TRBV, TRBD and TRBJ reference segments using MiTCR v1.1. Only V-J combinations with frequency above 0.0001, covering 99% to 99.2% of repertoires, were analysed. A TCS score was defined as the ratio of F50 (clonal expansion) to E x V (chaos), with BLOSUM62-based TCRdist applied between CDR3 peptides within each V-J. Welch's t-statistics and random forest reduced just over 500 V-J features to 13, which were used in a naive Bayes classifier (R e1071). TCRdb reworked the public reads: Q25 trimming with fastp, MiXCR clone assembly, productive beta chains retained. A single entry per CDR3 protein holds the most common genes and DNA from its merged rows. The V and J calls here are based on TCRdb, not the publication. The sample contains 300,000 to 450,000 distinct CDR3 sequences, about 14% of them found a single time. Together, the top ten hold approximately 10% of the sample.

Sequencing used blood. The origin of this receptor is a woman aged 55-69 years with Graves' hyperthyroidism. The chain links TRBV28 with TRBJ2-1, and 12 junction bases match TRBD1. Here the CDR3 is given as CASSPRRGTGGFNEQFF. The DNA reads TGTGCCAGCAGTCCCCGACGAGGGACAGGGGGCTTCAATGAGCAGTTCTTC.